One and the same sample provided the 27 T cell receptor beta chains below, sequenced in a study of blood T cells in healthy people across ages. Alongside a J-beta primer mix, a sample-barcoded 5' primer served in a second PCR lasting about 7 to 11 cycles. TCRdb itself ran the 5' RACE reads through MiXCR, one entry per CDR3 protein. The table has 650,000 to 1,000,000 distinct CDR3 sequences, around 34% seen once. The specimen was blood. These receptor sequences come from a young man in good health.

This clonotype showed up just a few times. J is TRBJ2-7 and V is TRBV21-1; the D call of TRBD2 is as the table states it, not checked on the DNA. TRBV21-1 is annotated as a pseudogene. CDR3 size: 13 residues. The CDR3 DNA reads as TGTGCCAGCAGCCCGGAATGGAGGGTCGAGCAGTACTTC. Residues: CASSPEWRVEQYF.

This clonotype has just a few counts. This chain links TRBV20-1 with TRBJ2-3, with 9 bases aligning to TRBD2. The CDR3 runs to 13 residues. Germline V gene data show CDR1 as DFQATT and CDR2 as SNEGSKA (reference sequence). The trim removed 6 bases at V and 2 bases at J, leaving 3 bases unmatched. The CDR3 coding sequence is TGCAGTGCCGAGCGGGGGGACACAGATACGCAGTATTTT. The encoded protein is CSAERGDTDTQYF.

This chain uses TRBV27 with TRBJ2-1; D remains unclear. CDR3 length: 12 amino acids. Germline lookup yields CDR1 MNHEY and CDR2 SMNVEV (reference sequence). The V and J ends lost 7 bases and 6 bases respectively, with 10 bases between them. CDR3 region: CASTSVSNEQFF. The CDR3 DNA reads TGTGCCAGCACCTCGGTTAGCAATGAGCAGTTCTTC.

The genes are TRBV5-1 and TRBJ2-5, with D perhaps matching TRBD2 (5 bases). This CDR3 is built from 15 residues. V was pared by 2 bases and J by 2 bases, with 13 bases between. Germline CDR1 is SGHRS and CDR2 is YFSETQ. DNA for the CDR3: TGCGCCAGCAGCTTCAAGGAGAGGGAACAAGAGACCCAGTACTTC. This gives the protein CASSFKEREQETQYF. Full variable domain (outside the CDR3, taken from reference TRBV5-1 and TRBJ2-5): KAGVTQTPRYLIKTRGQQVTLSCSPISGHRSVSWYQQTPGQGLQFLFEYFSETQRNKGNFPGRFSGRQFSNSRSEMNVSTLELGDSALYLCASSFKEREQETQYFGPGTRLLVL.

This clonotype has at least ten counts. J is TRBJ2-3 and V is TRBV20-1; 7 bases agree with TRBD2. V shed 5 bases, J shed 0 bases, and the junction held 8 bases outside the gene matches. The CDR3 length is 15 residues. Germline values: CDR1 DFQATT, CDR2 SNEGSKA (reference sequence). The CDR3 DNA is TGCAGTGCTCACCTGGGGGGGTACAGCACAGATACGCAGTATTTT. Amino acid sequence: CSAHLGGYSTDTQYF.

This clonotype was picked up a small number of times. V and J are TRBV7-2 and TRBJ1-2; the D is unclear. V was shortened by 2 bases and J by 8 bases, with 12 bases between the two germline ends. This CDR3 has 13 residues. CDR1 is SGHTA, CDR2 FQGNSA, per germline. CDR3 DNA: TGTGCCAGCAGCTTAACAGCCGCTTGGGGCTACACCTTC. It is translated as CASSLTAAWGYTF.

This clonotype has only a few counts. The chain employs TRBV7-9 and TRBJ1-2; D is unclear. The CDR3 covers 14 residues. The V gene's germline CDR1 is SEHNR and CDR2 FQNEAQ (reference sequence). V shed 5 bases and J shed 5 bases, with 15 bases lying between them. CDR3 residues: CASSLQTGIYGYTF. DNA of the CDR3: TGTGCCAGCAGCCTACAAACGGGGATTTATGGCTACACCTTC.

The genes are TRBV11-1 and TRBJ2-7, with 7 bases that match TRBD1. Germline CDR1 and CDR2: SGHAT and FQDESV (reference sequence). This CDR3 comprises 15 residues. V lost 2 bases, J lost 2 bases, and 6 bases stayed unmatched. The CDR3 nucleotides read TGTGCCAGCAGCTTATTCGGGGACAGCCCCTACGAGCAGTACTTC. Residues: CASSLFGDSPYEQYF.

This clonotype was observed at least ten times. The genes are TRBV29-1 and TRBJ1-2, with TRBD1 matching 8 bases. The CDR3 length is 15 residues. In germline, CDR1 is SQVTM, CDR2 ANQGSEA. V lost 3 bases, J lost 0 bases, and 6 bases stayed unmatched. The CDR3 sequence is CSVDETGDSNYGYTF. The CDR3 region has the DNA TGCAGCGTTGATGAGACAGGGGATTCTAACTATGGCTACACCTTC.

This clonotype showed up many times. V and J are TRBV12-3 or TRBV12-4 and TRBJ2-7; no clear D. V lost 3 bases, J lost 1 base, and 7 bases lay in between. The CDR3 loop spans 13 amino acids. CDR3 in DNA: TGTGCCAGCAGTTTGGCCTCATCCTACGAGCAGTACTTC. This gives the protein CASSLASSYEQYF.

The gene calls are TRBV28 and TRBJ2-7, with 13 nucleotides matching TRBD2. This CDR3 region has 18 residues. Germline CDR1 reads MDHEN; CDR2 reads SYDVKM. The ends lost 5 bases at V and 3 bases at J; junction bases unmatched: 13. CDR3 region: CASSHRTSGGPNHYEQYF. As DNA, the CDR3 is TGTGCCAGCAGTCATCGGACTAGCGGGGGCCCCAACCACTACGAGCAGTACTTC.

This clonotype has a count of ten or more. The chain is built from TRBV20-1 and TRBJ2-5, with 10 bases identical to TRBD1. The CDR3 has 13 amino acids. CDR1 and CDR2 (germline): DFQATT, SNEGSKA (reference sequence). Trimming removed 5 bases from V and 3 bases from J; junction bases left unmatched: 3. CDR3 nucleotide sequence: TGCAGTGCTCCCGGGACAGGGGAAGAGACCCAGTACTTC. It encodes CSAPGTGEETQYF.

The V and J genes are TRBV4-2 and TRBJ2-2; 11 positions match TRBD1. Germline V gives CDR1 LGHNA, CDR2 YNFKEQ. Germline trimming cut 2 bases from V and 2 bases from J; bases unmatched to any gene: 16. The CDR3 runs to 21 residues. In DNA form, the CDR3 reads TGTGCCAGCAGCCAAACCATCCCAGGACAGGGGGCTTCAACTAACACCGGGGAGCTGTTTTTT. This encodes CASSQTIPGQGASTNTGELFF.

V usage is TRBV6-2 or TRBV6-3 and J usage is TRBJ2-2; no firm D call. The CDR3 runs 15 residues. V was clipped by 4 bases and J by 1 base, with 10 bases between them. Germline V gene sequence: CDR1 MNHEY, CDR2 SVGEGT. The DNA for the CDR3 is TGTGCCAGCAGTTTATCGCCGGTGAACACCGGGGAGCTGTTTTTT. This gives the protein CASSLSPVNTGELFF.

The V call is TRBV7-2, the J call TRBJ2-7; 12 nucleotides line up with TRBD1. CDR1 is SGHTA and CDR2 is FQGNSA in the germline V gene. Unmatched junction bases numbered 11, after V lost 4 bases and J lost 7 bases. CDR3 size: 16 residues. The CDR3 DNA follows: TGTGCCAGCAGCTCTCCGGGACAGGGGGCCTACAATGAGCAGTACTTC. Its protein is CASSSPGQGAYNEQYF. Full variable domain (outside the CDR3, taken from reference TRBV7-2 and TRBJ2-7): GAGVSQSPSNKVTEKGKDVELRCDPISGHTALYWYRQSLGQGLEFLIYFQGNSAPDKSGLPSDRFSAERTGGSVSTLTIQRTQQEDSAVYLCASSSPGQGAYNEQYFGPGTRLTVT.

J is TRBJ2-1 and V is TRBV5-1, with D possibly matching TRBD1 (5 bases). With 2 bases removed from V and 7 bases from J, the gap between germline ends came to 19 bases. Germline V lookup: CDR1 SGHRS, CDR2 YFSETQ. The CDR3 spans 16 residues. CDR3 in amino acids: CASSFIRQGESNEQFF. The CDR3 coding sequence is TGCGCCAGCAGCTTTATCCGGCAGGGTGAATCGAATGAGCAGTTCTTC. Full variable domain (outside the CDR3, taken from reference TRBV5-1 and TRBJ2-1): KAGVTQTPRYLIKTRGQQVTLSCSPISGHRSVSWYQQTPGQGLQFLFEYFSETQRNKGNFPGRFSGRQFSNSRSEMNVSTLELGDSALYLCASSFIRQGESNEQFFGPGTRLTVL.

This clonotype was recorded at least ten times. V gene TRBV7-9 combines with J gene TRBJ1-2; 8 nucleotides align to TRBD1. Germline V gives CDR1 SEHNR, CDR2 FQNEAQ (reference sequence). V shed 2 bases, J shed 5 bases, and the junction held 10 bases outside the gene matches. The CDR3 runs to 16 residues. The CDR3 sequence is CASSLRTGTGDYGYTF. The CDR3, as DNA: TGTGCCAGCAGCTTACGAACCGGGACAGGCGATTATGGCTACACCTTC.

This clonotype appeared many times. The CDR3 region is CASSYATDTQYF. In DNA form, the CDR3 reads TGTGCCAGCAGTTACGCCACAGATACGCAGTATTTT. V is TRBV6-6 and J is TRBJ2-3; D is unclear. The CDR3 sequence is 12 residues long. Deletions cut 2 bases from V and 2 bases from J, with 2 bases between. The V gene's germline CDR1 is MNHNY and CDR2 SVGAGI (reference sequence).

Concerning this clonotype itself: This may arise from a read error, as a much more abundant clone is one base away. The chain is built from TRBV20-1 and TRBJ2-7, with 9 nucleotides matching TRBD1. CDR3 size: 14 residues. Germline CDR1 reads DFQATT; CDR2 reads SNEGSKA (reference sequence). CDR3 sequence (DNA): TGCAGTGCGAGAGGACAGGGGCATAGCGACGAGCAGTACTTC. Residues: CSARGQGHSDEQYF.

This clonotype was seen ten or more times. The V gene is TRBV12-3 or TRBV12-4, the J gene TRBJ1-5; 12 bases are shared with TRBD1. The CDR3 consists of 15 residues. V gave up 3 bases and J gave up 8 bases; unmatched junction bases: 5. As DNA, the CDR3 is TGTGCCAGCAGTTTGAGGGGACAGGGGGCGAAGCCCCAGCATTTT. It encodes CASSLRGQGAKPQHF.

The chain uses TRBV2 and TRBJ1-4, with a possible D match to TRBD1 (6 bases). Germline V CDR1 and CDR2: SNHLY, FYNNEI. The V end was cut by 4 bases, the J end by 7 bases, with 16 bases between. There are 15 residues in the CDR3. CDR3 DNA sequence: TGTGCCAGCAGTGGAAGGCAGGGGTATGGTGAAAAACTGTTTTTT. This encodes CASSGRQGYGEKLFF.

This sequence joins TRBV27 and TRBJ1-4, with 8 bases identical to TRBD1. With 5 bases clipped from V and 13 bases from J, the junction kept 6 bases outside the gene matches. The germline V gene encodes CDR1 MNHEY and CDR2 SMNVEV (reference sequence). The CDR3 extends over 12 amino acids. The CDR3 DNA is TGTGCCAGCAGTGCAGGGGGCCGCCGACTGTTTTTT. Protein: CASSAGGRRLFF.

This clonotype was recorded a few times. The chain recombines TRBV4-1 with TRBJ2-2; D unresolved. Between the trimmed V and J ends, which lost 3 bases and 5 bases, there was a span of 10 bases. Germline CDR1 and CDR2: MGHRA and YSYEKL. The CDR3 is made up of 14 amino acids. CDR3: CASSQALRTGELFF. The CDR3 nucleotides read TGCGCCAGCAGCCAGGCCTTGCGGACCGGGGAGCTGTTTTTT.

The J gene is TRBJ1-1, the V gene TRBV20-1; 7 positions match TRBD1. The CDR3 length is 13 residues. After removal of 4 bases from V and 7 bases from J, the junction contained 9 bases not matched to a gene. CDR1 DFQATT and CDR2 SNEGSKA come from the germline V gene (reference sequence). CDR3 in amino acids: CSATTTDRFEAFF. The CDR3 DNA reads TGCAGTGCTACCACGACGGACAGGTTTGAAGCTTTCTTT.

The chain joins TRBV4-3 to TRBJ1-2; tentatively, D is TRBD1 (5 bases). The CDR3 extends over 16 amino acids. Trimming shortened V by 0 bases and J by 7 bases, and 18 bases separated the two germline ends. Germline V gene lookup returns CDR1 LGHNA and CDR2 YSLEER. CDR3 sequence (DNA): TGCGCCAGCAGCCAAGAGGCCCGGGGCCACTGGAGTGGCTACACCTTC. Protein: CASSQEARGHWSGYTF.

V is TRBV10-3 and J is TRBJ2-7; 9 bases agree with TRBD1. CDR3 length: 13 amino acids. The germline V gene encodes CDR1 ENHRY and CDR2 SYGVKD. The V gene end was trimmed by 7 bases and the J gene end by 3 bases; junction bases not matched to a gene: 4. The CDR3, as DNA: TGTGCCATCACCCTGGACAGGGGCTACGAGCAGTACTTC. Protein sequence: CAITLDRGYEQYF.

This clonotype was counted at least ten times. The rearrangement uses TRBV13 and TRBJ2-5; D is ambiguous. From germline, CDR1 is PRHDT and CDR2 FYEKMQ (reference sequence). The CDR3 is made up of 13 amino acids. V lost 4 bases and J 3 bases, leaving 9 bases between the germline ends. The CDR3 region has the DNA TGTGCCAGCAGCTACGATTTAGAAGAGACCCAGTACTTC. Amino acid sequence: CASSYDLEETQYF. Full variable domain (rest looked up from reference TRBV13 and TRBJ2-5): AAGVIQSPRHLIKEKRETATLKCYPIPRHDTVYWYQQGPGQDPQFLISFYEKMQSDKGSIPDRFSAQQFSDYHSELNMSSLELGDSALYFCASSYDLEETQYFGPGTRLLVL.